The 30 T cell receptor beta chains given below trace back to one sample, sequenced in a study of shared clonotypes between healthy human individuals. Generated by immunoSEQ multiplex PCR, the TCRdb table keeps only in-frame clones and is missing some. The table lists about 980,000 clones, 60% to 85% of them singletons. Sample: memory CD4+ T cells sorted from blood. Documented subset: CD45RA-negative fraction. The receptors were gathered from a man in his late teens or twenties in good health.

This clone was counted at least ten times. This chain links TRBV27 with TRBJ1-6; D perhaps matches TRBD1 (6 bases). The germline CDR1 and CDR2 sequences are MNHEY and SMNVEV (reference sequence). Trimming took off 6 bases at V and 3 bases at J, with 12 bases between the two ends. The CDR3 consists of 15 residues. In DNA form, the CDR3 reads TGTGCCAGCAGCCTACAGGGATTCTATAATTCACCCCTCCACTTT. Encoded protein: CASSLQGFYNSPLHF.

V usage is TRBV6-5 and J usage is TRBJ1-6; maybe TRBD1 (5 bases). CDR1 and CDR2 (germline): MNHEY, SVGAGI. CDR3 size: 14 residues. V lost 6 bases to trimming and J lost 5 bases, with 11 bases between them. CDR3 sequence (DNA): TGTGCCAGCAGCGGACACTCGAATAATTCACCCCTCCACTTT. Protein: CASSGHSNNSPLHF.

The V call is TRBV7-9, the J call TRBJ2-5; D unresolved. There are 12 residues in the CDR3. Between the trimmed V and J ends, which lost 3 bases and 5 bases, there was a span of 7 bases. Germline V CDR1 and CDR2: SEHNR, FQNEAQ (reference sequence). CDR3 DNA: TGTGCCAGCAGCTTTAATCTGGAGACCCAGTACTTC. It is translated as CASSFNLETQYF.

The chain has TRBV12-5 and TRBJ2-2; 7 bases map to TRBD1. The germline V gene has CDR1 LGHNT and CDR2 FRNRAP. The CDR3 has 15 residues. V dropped 6 bases and J dropped 4; count of bases not matched to a gene: 8. CDR3 amino acids: CASGATGISTGELFF. CDR3 in DNA: TGTGCTAGTGGAGCGACAGGGATTAGCACCGGGGAGCTGTTTTTT.

The V gene is TRBV30, the J gene TRBJ2-5; either TRBD1 or TRBD2 may supply D (6 bases each). This CDR3 contains 13 residues. Germline loops: CDR1 GTSNPN, CDR2 SVGIG (reference sequence). V was clipped by 8 bases and J by 5 bases, with 18 bases between them. The chain's CDR3 is CAGGVGGYETQYF. The CDR3 nucleotides are TGTGCCGGCGGGGTCGGGGGCTATGAGACCCAGTACTTC.

V gene TRBV19 combines with J gene TRBJ1-1; D is ambiguous. This CDR3 spans 15 amino acids. Trimming removed 9 bases from V and 7 bases from J, with 24 bases in between. The germline V gene encodes CDR1 LNHDA and CDR2 SQIVND (reference sequence). The CDR3 DNA follows: TGTGCCAGCCTCCCCCGAGGGATCCACAGCGGTGAAGCTTTCTTT. This codes for CASLPRGIHSGEAFF.

In its sample, this clone was seen once. The chain links TRBV2 to TRBJ2-5; weak D call: TRBD2 (6 bases). The CDR3 loop spans 15 amino acids. Trimming left V 1 base short and J 5 bases short, with 14 bases between. Germline CDR1 reads SNHLY; CDR2 reads FYNNEI. CDR3: CASSEEVGGSETQYF. In nucleotides, the CDR3 is TGTGCCAGCAGTGAAGAGGTGGGAGGATCTGAGACCCAGTACTTC.

This chain joins TRBV10-3 and TRBJ2-2; 9 positions match TRBD1. The germline V gene has CDR1 ENHRY and CDR2 SYGVKD. V shed 11 bases, J shed 3 bases, and the junction held 7 bases outside the gene matches. The CDR3 covers 14 residues. Here the CDR3 DNA reads TGTGCCGTCACAGGGGGCGCGGACACCGGGGAGCTGTTTTTT. It yields the protein CAVTGGADTGELFF.

The chain recombines TRBV30 with TRBJ1-5, with D perhaps TRBD1 (5 bases). Germline values: CDR1 GTSNPN, CDR2 SVGIG (reference sequence). This CDR3 has 14 residues. The V end was cut by 1 base, the J end by 1 base, with 8 bases between. CDR3 residues: CAWSATASNQPQHF. Written as DNA, the CDR3 is TGTGCCTGGAGTGCGACAGCCAGCAATCAGCCCCAGCATTTT.

The chain recombines TRBV2 with TRBJ2-2; 7 bases align to TRBD1. V trimming: 7 bases; J trimming: 1 base; junction bases outside the gene matches: 6. This CDR3 spans 15 amino acids. Germline V gene sequence: CDR1 SNHLY, CDR2 FYNNEI. CDR3 in DNA: TGTGCCAGCAAGGGGGCAAATGGGAACACCGGGGAGCTGTTTTTT. Amino acid sequence: CASKGANGNTGELFF.

The chain joins TRBV20-1 to TRBJ1-2; the D is unclear. The length of the CDR3 is 11 residues. Germline values: CDR1 DFQATT, CDR2 SNEGSKA (reference sequence). The V end was cut by 3 bases, the J end by 4 bases, with 6 bases between. The CDR3 loop is CSASEIYGYTF. For the CDR3, the DNA is TGCAGTGCTAGTGAAATCTATGGCTACACCTTC.

V and J are TRBV18 and TRBJ1-2; 9 bases map to TRBD1. Germline V lookup: CDR1 KGHSH, CDR2 LQKENI. The trim removed 0 bases at V and 6 bases at J, leaving 2 bases unmatched. The CDR3 sequence is 14 residues long. The DNA for the CDR3 is TGTGCCAGCTCACCACCAGACAGGGGGGATGGCTACACCTTC. It specifies CASSPPDRGDGYTF. The full variable domain, its missing parts supplied by reference TRBV18 and TRBJ1-2, is NAGVMQNPRHLVRRRGQEARLRCSPMKGHSHVYWYRQLPEEGLKFMVYLQKENIIDESGMPKERFSAEFPKEGPSILRIQQVVRGDSAAYFCASSPPDRGDGYTFGSGTRLTVV.

A few counts support this clone. J is TRBJ1-2 and V is TRBV7-2; 11 nucleotides match TRBD1. The junction had 5 bases not matched to a gene; V was cut back by 1 base and J by 1 base. This CDR3 is built from 17 residues. Germline V lookup: CDR1 SGHTA, CDR2 FQGNSA. CDR3 DNA: TGTGCCAGCAGCTTAGGGACAGGGGGCGCGGATAACTATGGCTACACCTTC. Translated: CASSLGTGGADNYGYTF.

This clone was seen more than once but under ten times. The rearrangement joins TRBV28 to TRBJ1-1; D is unclear. From germline, CDR1 is MDHEN and CDR2 SYDVKM. The CDR3 runs 11 residues. V was cut by 9 bases and J by 4 bases, with 9 bases left in between. The CDR3 sequence is CASRQGTEAFF. The CDR3 DNA reads as TGTGCCAGTCGGCAAGGCACTGAAGCTTTCTTT. Full variable domain (missing parts from reference TRBV28 and TRBJ1-1): DVKVTQSSRYLVKRTGEKVFLECVQDMDHENMFWYRQDPGLGLRLIYFSYDVKMKEKGDIPEGYSVSREKKERFSLILESASTNQTSMYLCASRQGTEAFFGQGTRLTVV.

The genes are TRBV6-5 and TRBJ1-5; 8 bases are shared with TRBD1. Germline V lookup: CDR1 MNHEY, CDR2 SVGAGI. J gave up 6 bases and V 6 bases, and 10 bases lay outside the gene matches. CDR3 size: 15 residues. The CDR3 loop reads CASSLGQDLGQPQHF. Here the CDR3 DNA reads TGTGCCAGCAGCCTGGGACAGGATCTGGGTCAGCCCCAGCATTTT.

This clone was found a few times. The chain combines TRBV10-1 with TRBJ1-2, with a possible D match to TRBD1 (5 bases). Germline V CDR1 and CDR2: WNHNN, SYGVQD (reference sequence). V lost 6 bases and J lost 2, with 10 bases in between. The CDR3 spans 13 residues. CDR3 protein: CASSPGQNYGYTF. Here the CDR3 DNA reads TGCGCCAGCAGCCCAGGACAAAACTATGGCTACACCTTC.

The CDR3 region has the DNA TGTGCCAGCAGTGAACAGGCCCTAAACTACGAGCAGTACTTC. Translating it yields CASSEQALNYEQYF. The chain uses TRBV2 and TRBJ2-7; D remains unclear. CDR3 length: 14 residues. The germline V gene has CDR1 SNHLY and CDR2 FYNNEI. V was pared by 2 bases and J by 3 bases, with 11 bases between.

Many counts were recorded for this clone. This rearrangement joins TRBV30 to TRBJ2-7; 7 bases are shared with TRBD1. Germline V gene sequence: CDR1 GTSNPN, CDR2 SVGIG (reference sequence). Germline trimming cut 4 bases from V and 4 bases from J; bases unmatched to any gene: 10. The CDR3 is 14 amino acids. The CDR3 nucleotides read TGTGCCTGGACCCCAGGGGGATTTCAGTACGAGCAGTACTTC. It translates to CAWTPGGFQYEQYF.

The V and J genes are TRBV5-1 and TRBJ2-3, with a possible D match to TRBD1 (5 bases). The CDR3 totals 15 residues. The V gene's germline CDR1 is SGHRS and CDR2 YFSETQ. Trimming stripped 4 bases from V and 3 bases from J, with 15 bases between. As DNA, the CDR3 is TGCGCCAGCAGCCCAGATCTGCAGGGTACAGATACGCAGTATTTT. Encoded protein: CASSPDLQGTDTQYF.

This chain connects TRBV5-6 to TRBJ2-3; D perhaps matches TRBD1 (5 bases). Germline loops: CDR1 SGHDT, CDR2 YYEEEE. The length of the CDR3 is 14 residues. V shed 1 base and J shed 5 bases, with 11 bases lying between them. The CDR3 region is CASSLLGRVDTQYF. CDR3 DNA sequence: TGTGCCAGCAGCTTGCTGGGCAGGGTAGATACGCAGTATTTT.

The chain combines TRBV7-8 with TRBJ1-6, with 7 bases matching TRBD1. CDR1 and CDR2 (germline): SGHVS, FQNEAQ. CDR3 length: 16 amino acids. The trim removed 6 bases at V and 0 bases at J, leaving 5 bases unmatched. CDR3 nucleotides: TGTGCCAGCAGGGAACAGGGGAGCTCCTATAATTCACCCCTCCACTTT. Residues: CASREQGSSYNSPLHF.

A few counts support this clone. The V and J genes are TRBV12-5 and TRBJ1-2, with a possible D match to TRBD1 (5 bases). V lost 7 bases and J lost 4, with 13 bases in between. Germline values: CDR1 LGHNT, CDR2 FRNRAP. The CDR3 runs 13 residues. The CDR3 spells CASALDTAYGYTF. In DNA form, the CDR3 reads TGTGCTAGTGCCCTGGACACGGCCTATGGCTACACCTTC. Looking up the rest from reference TRBV12-5 and TRBJ1-2 gives the full variable domain: DARVTQTPRHKVTEMGQEVTMRCQPILGHNTVFWYRQTMMQGLELLAYFRNRAPLDDSGMPKDRFSAEMPDATLATLKIQPSEPRDSAVYFCASALDTAYGYTFGSGTRLTVV.

This clone was counted a few times. The chain carries TRBV7-2 and TRBJ2-1; TRBD2 matches 12 bases. Per germline, CDR1 SGHTA and CDR2 FQGNSA. This CDR3 spans 16 amino acids. V shed 4 bases, J shed 1 base, and the junction held 2 bases outside the gene matches. The DNA of the CDR3 is TGTGCCAGCAGCTATCTAGCGGGAGGGTCCTACAATGAGCAGTTCTTC. Amino acids: CASSYLAGGSYNEQFF.

V and J are TRBV9 and TRBJ1-2; perhaps TRBD1 as D (6 bases). Germline V CDR1 and CDR2: SGDLS, YYNGEE. V lost 1 base and J 5 bases, leaving 15 bases between the germline ends. The CDR3 length is 15 residues. This chain's CDR3 is CASSVTVGTSYGYTF. The CDR3 DNA reads TGTGCCAGCAGCGTAACAGTAGGGACATCATATGGCTACACCTTC. Complete variable domain (other parts from reference TRBV9 and TRBJ1-2): DSGVTQTPKHLITATGQRVTLRCSPRSGDLSVYWYQQSLDQGLQFLIQYYNGEERAKGNILERFSAQQFPDLHSELNLSSLELGDSALYFCASSVTVGTSYGYTFGSGTRLTVV.

J is TRBJ2-2 and V is TRBV5-1; D tentatively reads TRBD1 or TRBD2 (6 bases each). Germline CDR1 reads SGHRS; CDR2 reads YFSETQ. CDR3 size: 14 residues. V dropped 7 bases and J dropped 3 bases, with 13 bases sitting between them. The DNA of the CDR3 is TGCGCCAGCCTTGAGGGGGGTTACACCGGGGAGCTGTTTTTT. It specifies CASLEGGYTGELFF. Together with reference TRBV5-1 and TRBJ2-2, the CDR3 gives the full variable domain: KAGVTQTPRYLIKTRGQQVTLSCSPISGHRSVSWYQQTPGQGLQFLFEYFSETQRNKGNFPGRFSGRQFSNSRSEMNVSTLELGDSALYLCASLEGGYTGELFFGEGSRLTVL.

Ten or more counts support this clone. The chain combines TRBV5-1 with TRBJ2-5; D is ambiguous. Germline V CDR1 and CDR2: SGHRS, YFSETQ. V was cut by 2 bases and J by 2 bases, with 10 bases left in between. The length of the CDR3 is 14 residues. The CDR3 loop is CASSFEQGQETQYF. The CDR3 nucleotides are TGCGCCAGCAGCTTTGAGCAAGGGCAAGAGACCCAGTACTTC.

The CDR3 reads CGLTGGGAEKLFF. Here the CDR3 DNA reads TGTGGTCTTACCGGGGGAGGGGCTGAAAAACTGTTTTTT. This chain uses TRBV30 with TRBJ1-4, with D maybe TRBD1 (5 bases). CDR3 length equals 13 residues. CDR1 GTSNPN and CDR2 SVGIG come from the germline V gene (reference sequence).

Concerning this clone itself: Other DNA sequences in the same sample also yield this CDR3. The chain couples TRBV7-2 to TRBJ2-5; D remains unclear. Germline-derived CDR1 and CDR2 are SGHTA and FQGNSA. Trimming took off 1 base at V and 1 base at J, with 7 bases between the two ends. The CDR3 length is 14 residues. CDR3 coding DNA: TGTGCCAGCAGCTTAGGGGGTGTCCAAGAGACCCAGTACTTC. Translating gives CASSLGGVQETQYF.

V is TRBV4-2 and J is TRBJ2-1; no clear D. The CDR3 totals 16 residues. Germline V lookup: CDR1 LGHNA, CDR2 YNFKEQ. The V end lost 1 base, the J end lost 0 bases, and 10 bases lay between the germline ends. The CDR3 DNA reads as TGTGCCAGCAGCCAAGGGACCATAAGCTCCTACAATGAGCAGTTCTTC. Its protein product is CASSQGTISSYNEQFF.

Of note for this clone: This same CDR3 is encoded by further DNA sequences in the sample. V usage is TRBV18 and J usage is TRBJ2-2, with unresolved D. This CDR3 is 15 amino acids long. In germline, CDR1 is KGHSH, CDR2 LQKENI. V was cut by 0 bases and J by 0 bases, with 5 bases left in between. The CDR3 protein is CASSPPIPNTGELFF. The CDR3 nucleotides are TGTGCCAGCTCACCACCGATCCCGAACACCGGGGAGCTGTTTTTT.